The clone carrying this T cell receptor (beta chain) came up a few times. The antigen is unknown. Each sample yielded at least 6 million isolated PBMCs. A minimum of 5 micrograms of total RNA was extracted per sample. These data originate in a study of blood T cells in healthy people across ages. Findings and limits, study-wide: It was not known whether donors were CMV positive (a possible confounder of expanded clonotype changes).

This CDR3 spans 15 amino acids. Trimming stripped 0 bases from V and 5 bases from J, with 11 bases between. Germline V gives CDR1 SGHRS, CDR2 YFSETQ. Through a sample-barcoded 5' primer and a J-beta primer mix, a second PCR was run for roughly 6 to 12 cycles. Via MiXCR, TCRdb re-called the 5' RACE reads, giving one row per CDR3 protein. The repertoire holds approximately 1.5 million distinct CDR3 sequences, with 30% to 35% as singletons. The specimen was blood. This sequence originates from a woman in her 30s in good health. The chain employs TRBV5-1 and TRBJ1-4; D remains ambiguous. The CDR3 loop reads CASSLGRGRNEKLFF. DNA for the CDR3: TGCGCCAGCAGCTTGGGGAGAGGGAGAAATGAAAAACTGTTTTTT.